The T cell receptor (beta chain) under discussion was sequenced for a study of cytotoxic CD8 clonotypes in ibrutinib-treated CLL. CDR1 is SGHTA and CDR2 is FQGNSA in the germline V gene. Trimming cost V 1 base and J 1 base, with 11 bases left between them. This CDR3 is 15 amino acids long. Assay: immunoSEQ multiplex PCR; the TCRdb copy retains only in-frame clones and omits some. The table has roughly 38,000 clones, 49% seen once; the top ten hold about 19%. This specimen consisted of PBMCs, obtained before ibrutinib treatment. V and J are TRBV7-2 and TRBJ2-7; D call uncertain. This clonotype was sampled from a human donor with chronic lymphocytic leukemia. The CDR3 nucleotides are TGTGCCAGCAGCTTAGGAGTTGGCCAATCCTACGAGCAGTACTTC. Translating it yields CASSLGVGQSYEQYF.